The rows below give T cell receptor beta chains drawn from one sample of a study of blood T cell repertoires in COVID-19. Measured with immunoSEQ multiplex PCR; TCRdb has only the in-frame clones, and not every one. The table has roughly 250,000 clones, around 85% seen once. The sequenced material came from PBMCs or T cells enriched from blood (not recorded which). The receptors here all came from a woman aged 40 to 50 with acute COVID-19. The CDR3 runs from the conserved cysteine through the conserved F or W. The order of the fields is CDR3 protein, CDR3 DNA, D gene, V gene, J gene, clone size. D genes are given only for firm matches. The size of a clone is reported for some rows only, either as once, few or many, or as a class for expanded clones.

CDR3: CASGLFIRQGGSETQYF; DNA: TGTGCTAGTGGTTTGTTTATCCGTCAGGGAGGGAGTGAGACCCAGTACTTC; D: TRBD2; V: TRBV12-5; J: TRBJ2-5; size: NA
CDR3: CASSLGTGSEQYF; DNA: TGTGCCAGCAGCTTGGGGACAGGGAGCGAGCAGTACTTC; D: TRBD1; V: TRBV5-4; J: TRBJ2-7; size: NA
CDR3: CASSLGSSYNSPLHF; DNA: TGTGCCAGCAGCTTGGGGAGCTCCTATAATTCACCCCTCCACTTT; D: NA; V: TRBV5-8; J: TRBJ1-6; size: NA
CDR3: CASSRQGATSYEQYF; DNA: TGTGCCAGTAGTCGACAGGGGGCTACCTCCTACGAGCAGTACTTC; D: TRBD1; V: TRBV19; J: TRBJ2-7; size: NA
CDR3: CASSHTRTGGNSPLHF; DNA: TGTGCCAGCAGCCACACCCGGACAGGGGGCAATTCACCCCTCCACTTT; D: TRBD1; V: TRBV3-1/TRBV3-2; J: TRBJ1-6; size: once
CDR3: CAISEVVGSGDTGELFF; DNA: TGTGCCATCAGTGAAGTAGTTGGGTCGGGGGACACCGGGGAGCTGTTTTTT; D: NA; V: TRBV10-3; J: TRBJ2-2; size: NA
CDR3: CASSIDRNNQPQHF; DNA: TGTGCCAGTAGTATAGACAGAAACAATCAGCCCCAGCATTTT; D: NA; V: TRBV19; J: TRBJ1-5; size: NA
CDR3: CASSFRSDSFPEQYF; DNA: TGTGCCAGCAGCTTCAGGTCGGACAGTTTTCCCGAGCAGTACTTC; D: NA; V: TRBV5-8; J: TRBJ2-7; size: once
CDR3: CAWGREAYNEQFF; DNA: TGTGCCTGGGGACGGGAGGCCTACAATGAGCAGTTCTTC; D: TRBD2; V: TRBV30; J: TRBJ2-1; size: NA
CDR3: CASSVSGNQETQYF; DNA: TGTGCCAGCAGCGTTTCCGGGAATCAAGAGACCCAGTACTTC; D: NA; V: TRBV9; J: TRBJ2-5; size: NA
CDR3: CASSVRSQGREDYNEQFF; DNA: TGTGCCAGCAGCGTGAGATCCCAGGGGCGGGAGGATTACAATGAGCAGTTCTTC; D: TRBD2; V: TRBV9; J: TRBJ2-1; size: NA
CDR3: CASSVSGSYNEQFF; DNA: TGTGCCAGCAGCGTAAGCGGCTCCTACAATGAGCAGTTCTTC; D: NA; V: TRBV9; J: TRBJ2-1; size: NA